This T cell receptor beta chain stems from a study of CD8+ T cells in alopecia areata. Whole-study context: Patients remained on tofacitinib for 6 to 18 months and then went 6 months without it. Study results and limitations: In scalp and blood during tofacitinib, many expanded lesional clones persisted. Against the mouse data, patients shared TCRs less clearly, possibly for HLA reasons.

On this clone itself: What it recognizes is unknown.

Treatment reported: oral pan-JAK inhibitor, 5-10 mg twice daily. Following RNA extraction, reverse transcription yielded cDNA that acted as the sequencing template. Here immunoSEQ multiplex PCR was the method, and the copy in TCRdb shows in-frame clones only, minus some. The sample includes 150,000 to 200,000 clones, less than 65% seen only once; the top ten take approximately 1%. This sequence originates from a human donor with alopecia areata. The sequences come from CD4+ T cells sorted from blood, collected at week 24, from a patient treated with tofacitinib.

DNA of the CDR3: TGTGCCAGCAGCTTAAGCCCTACAGGCTATGGCTACACCTTC. This gives the protein CASSLSPTGYGYTF. The chain has TRBV7-2 and TRBJ1-2; a weak D match, TRBD1 (5 bases). Germline CDR1 SGHTA, CDR2 FQGNSA. V lost 2 bases to trimming and J lost 4 bases, with 11 bases between them. This CDR3 has 14 residues.